This record concerns one T cell receptor beta chain sequence. Measured with immunoSEQ multiplex PCR; TCRdb has only the in-frame clones, and not every one. The data show around 250,000 clones, with approximately 85% seen just once and around 0.67% held by the top ten. This CDR3 contains 15 residues. Germline V gives CDR1 WSHSY, CDR2 SAAADI. The ends were cut back, 0 bases at V and 2 bases at J, with 9 bases in the middle. The entry originates in a study of blood T cell repertoires in COVID-19. Overall study: Whether acute or convalescent, the COVID-19 samples came from the United States, Italy and Spain. Nucleic acid was either cDNA or gDNA, and it came from T cells, B-cell-depleted T cells, or PBMCs.

Sequenced input: peripheral blood. The source of this sequence is a human donor in a cohort sampled during active COVID-19. The V call is TRBV10-2, the J call TRBJ2-3; D not certain. The CDR3 is CASSESSTYTDTQYF. The CDR3 DNA is TGCGCCAGCAGTGAGTCTTCTACCTACACAGATACGCAGTATTTT.